The rows below give T cell receptor beta chains drawn from one sample of a study of T-cell reconstitution after alpha-beta-depleted transplantation in children. TCRdb reprocessed the PCR reads with MiXCR, giving one entry per CDR3 protein. The sample lists approximately 240,000 distinct CDR3 sequences; approximately 9.5% were seen once. The input for sequencing was PBMCs from the stem cell graft donor, taken from the stem cell graft. The receptor set was obtained from a human donor who donated a stem cell graft to a child with acute lymphoblastic leukemia. Both conserved end residues are part of each CDR3. Each record gives: clone size, V gene, J gene, D gene, CDR3 protein, CDR3 DNA. A D gene is named only where the DNA matches it firmly. The size entry is marked missing in some rows and otherwise reads once, few, many or a size class.

size: -; V: TRBV10-1; J: TRBJ2-3; D: TRBD2; CDR3: CASGSGLAGSDTQYF; DNA: TGCGCCAGCGGCTCGGGACTAGCTGGATCAGATACGCAGTATTTT
size: few; V: TRBV10-2; J: TRBJ2-5; D: -; CDR3: CASSESGGGGTQYF; DNA: TGCGCCAGCAGTGAGTCTGGCGGAGGGGGGACCCAGTACTTC
size: many; V: TRBV7-8; J: TRBJ1-1; D: -; CDR3: CASSLVGQMNTEAFF; DNA: TGTGCCAGCAGCTTAGTAGGGCAAATGAACACTGAAGCTTTCTTT
size: many; V: TRBV5-1; J: TRBJ2-3; D: -; CDR3: CASSSRGRTDTQYF; DNA: TGCGCCAGCAGCTCCAGGGGGAGGACAGATACGCAGTATTTT
size: many; V: TRBV5-8; J: TRBJ2-1; D: -; CDR3: CASSLGLAAHNEQFF; DNA: TGTGCCAGCAGCTTGGGTTTAGCGGCCCACAATGAGCAGTTCTTC
size: many; V: TRBV5-1; J: TRBJ1-2; D: -; CDR3: CASSFAAGRVDGYTF; DNA: TGCGCCAGCAGTTTTGCAGCCGGCAGGGTGGATGGCTACACCTTC
size: -; V: TRBV18; J: TRBJ2-7; D: -; CDR3: CASSPLQGYEQYF; DNA: TGTGCCAGCTCACCACTACAGGGCTACGAGCAGTACTTC
size: -; V: TRBV12-3/TRBV12-4; J: TRBJ1-6; D: TRBD1; CDR3: CASSGDDRGDSPLHF; DNA: TGTGCCAGCAGCGGGGATGACAGGGGAGATTCACCCCTCCACTTT
size: -; V: TRBV12-3/TRBV12-4; J: TRBJ1-6; D: -; CDR3: CASSRLSDSPLHF; DNA: TGTGCCAGCAGTCGATTGTCGGATTCACCCCTCCACTTT
size: few; V: TRBV7-9; J: TRBJ2-5; D: -; CDR3: CASGGQGLPYETQYF; DNA: TGTGCCAGCGGAGGCCAGGGGTTGCCGTATGAGACCCAGTACTTC
size: few; V: TRBV7-8; J: TRBJ1-1; D: -; CDR3: CASRLSQDTLEAFF; DNA: TGTGCCAGCAGATTGTCCCAGGACACATTAGAAGCTTTCTTT
size: many; V: TRBV5-8; J: TRBJ1-4; D: -; CDR3: CASSRGKTNEKLFF; DNA: TGTGCCAGCAGCAGAGGGAAAACTAATGAAAAACTGTTTTTT
size: -; V: TRBV10-3; J: TRBJ2-7; D: -; CDR3: CASQRFRDYEQYF; DNA: TGTGCCTCCCAACGTTTTAGGGACTACGAGCAGTACTTC
size: many; V: TRBV3-1; J: TRBJ1-6; D: -; CDR3: CASSQGTVNSPLHF; DNA: TGTGCCAGCAGCCAAGGAACAGTGAATTCACCCCTCCACTTT
size: few; V: TRBV7-9; J: TRBJ1-1; D: -; CDR3: CASSLSSLSSEAFF; DNA: TGTGCCAGCAGCTTAAGCTCTCTCTCGAGTGAAGCTTTCTTT
size: many; V: TRBV6-2/TRBV6-3; J: TRBJ2-7; D: -; CDR3: CASSFIKVAGYEQYF; DNA: TGTGCCAGCAGTTTCATTAAGGTCGCTGGGTACGAGCAGTACTTC
size: few; V: TRBV30; J: TRBJ2-7; D: TRBD1; CDR3: CAWSKTGGPYEQYF; DNA: TGTGCCTGGAGTAAGACAGGGGGCCCCTACGAGCAGTACTTC
size: -; V: TRBV2; J: TRBJ2-5; D: -; CDR3: CASSVIPEGTQYF; DNA: TGTGCCAGCAGTGTAATACCTGAGGGGACCCAGTACTTC
size: -; V: TRBV18; J: TRBJ2-1; D: -; CDR3: CASSPPQGGTYNEQFF; DNA: TGTGCCAGCTCACCACCCCAGGGGGGGACCTACAATGAGCAGTTCTTC
size: -; V: TRBV18; J: TRBJ2-1; D: TRBD1; CDR3: CASSPRDRPNEQFF; DNA: TGTGCCAGCTCACCTCGGGACAGGCCAAATGAGCAGTTCTTC
size: many; V: TRBV12-3/TRBV12-4; J: TRBJ1-6; D: -; CDR3: CASSFGSYNSPLHF; DNA: TGTGCCAGCAGTTTTGGCTCCTATAATTCACCCCTCCACTTT
size: many; V: TRBV12-3/TRBV12-4; J: TRBJ1-1; D: -; CDR3: CASSLEWTEAFF; DNA: TGTGCCAGCAGTTTAGAGTGGACTGAAGCTTTCTTT
size: many; V: TRBV7-2; J: TRBJ1-1; D: -; CDR3: CASSLGRGMNTEAFF; DNA: TGTGCCAGCAGCTTAGGACGGGGAATGAACACTGAAGCTTTCTTT
size: -; V: TRBV10-3; J: TRBJ1-6; D: -; CDR3: CAISESPRPQIYNSPLHF; DNA: TGTGCCATCAGTGAGTCACCCAGGCCGCAGATCTATAATTCACCCCTCCACTTT
size: -; V: TRBV12-3/TRBV12-4; J: TRBJ1-2; D: -; CDR3: CASSYYFASLRFYGYTF; DNA: TGTGCCAGCAGTTACTATTTTGCCTCCTTAAGGTTCTACGGCTACACCTTC
size: few; V: TRBV7-9; J: TRBJ2-7; D: -; CDR3: CASSLAQDREQYF; DNA: TGTGCCAGCAGCTTAGCCCAGGATCGCGAGCAGTACTTC
size: many; V: TRBV20-1; J: TRBJ2-4; D: TRBD2; CDR3: CSASTSGGPKNIQYF; DNA: TGCAGTGCTTCCACTAGCGGGGGGCCGAAAAACATTCAGTACTTC
size: -; V: TRBV13; J: TRBJ2-7; D: -; CDR3: CASSLGHSAPYEQYF; DNA: TGTGCCAGCAGCTTAGGCCACTCGGCCCCCTACGAGCAGTACTTC
size: many; V: TRBV18; J: TRBJ1-4; D: -; CDR3: CASSDDIQTNKEKGGGTLFF; DNA: TGTGCCAGCTCAGACGACATCCAAACCAACAAGGAAAAGGGGGGTGGGACACTGTTTTTT
size: -; V: TRBV5-5; J: TRBJ2-1; D: -; CDR3: CASSVEGDNEQFF; DNA: TGTGCCAGCAGTGTGGAGGGGGACAATGAGCAGTTCTTC
size: many; V: TRBV6-1; J: TRBJ1-2; D: -; CDR3: CASSDYGYTF; DNA: TGTGCCAGCAGTGACTATGGCTACACCTTC
size: few; V: TRBV5-1; J: TRBJ2-3; D: -; CDR3: CASSPRWADTQYF; DNA: TGCGCCAGCAGCCCTAGATGGGCTGATACGCAGTATTTT
size: few; V: TRBV5-1; J: TRBJ1-4; D: -; CDR3: CASSLQGSDEKLFF; DNA: TGCGCCAGCAGCTTACAGGGATCGGATGAAAAACTGTTTTTT
size: many; V: TRBV5-1; J: TRBJ1-2; D: -; CDR3: CASSSDTNYGYTF; DNA: TGCGCCAGCAGCTCGGACACTAACTATGGCTACACCTTC
size: many; V: TRBV20-1; J: TRBJ2-2; D: TRBD1; CDR3: CSAKRGPLNTGELFF; DNA: TGCAGTGCCAAGAGGGGGCCCTTGAACACCGGGGAGCTGTTTTTT
size: -; V: TRBV5-1; J: TRBJ1-1; D: -; CDR3: CASSLAGPSGAFF; DNA: TGCGCCAGCAGCTTGGCCGGGCCTTCAGGAGCTTTCTTT
size: -; V: TRBV5-5; J: TRBJ2-2; D: -; CDR3: CASSFGRSDTGELFF; DNA: TGTGCCAGCAGCTTCGGAAGGTCGGACACCGGGGAGCTGTTTTTT
size: -; V: TRBV28; J: TRBJ2-3; D: -; CDR3: CASSLAVITDTQYF; DNA: TGTGCCAGCAGTTTGGCGGTGATCACAGATACGCAGTATTTT
size: -; V: TRBV6-5; J: TRBJ1-1; D: -; CDR3: CASSHQGRMPRNTEAFF; DNA: TGTGCCAGCAGTCACCAGGGACGAATGCCCCGGAACACTGAAGCTTTCTTT
size: many; V: TRBV28; J: TRBJ1-4; D: -; CDR3: CASSPRRTNEKLFF; DNA: TGTGCCAGCAGTCCCCGGAGGACAAATGAAAAACTGTTTTTT
size: many; V: TRBV20-1; J: TRBJ2-2; D: TRBD2; CDR3: CSVNRLAGNTGELFF; DNA: TGCAGTGTCAACCGACTAGCGGGGAACACCGGGGAGCTGTTTTTT
size: -; V: TRBV20-1; J: TRBJ2-1; D: TRBD2; CDR3: CSAGTSGINEQFF; DNA: TGCAGTGCTGGGACTAGCGGGATTAATGAGCAGTTCTTC
size: few; V: TRBV7-2; J: TRBJ1-1; D: TRBD1; CDR3: CASSSQGRQNTEAFF; DNA: TGTGCCAGCAGCTCACAGGGGCGACAAAACACTGAAGCTTTCTTT
size: -; V: TRBV20-1; J: TRBJ1-2; D: -; CDR3: CSAADGSNYGYTF; DNA: TGCAGTGCCGCGGACGGATCTAACTATGGCTACACCTTC
size: -; V: TRBV5-1; J: TRBJ2-5; D: -; CDR3: CASGPNQGAWIQETQYF; DNA: TGCGCCAGCGGACCGAATCAAGGGGCCTGGATACAAGAGACCCAGTACTTC
size: many; V: TRBV4-2; J: TRBJ1-1; D: -; CDR3: CASSQDARAGRNTEAFF; DNA: TGTGCCAGCAGCCAAGATGCCAGGGCGGGAAGGAACACTGAAGCTTTCTTT
size: few; V: TRBV11-2; J: TRBJ1-1; D: -; CDR3: CASSPDIGNTEAFF; DNA: TGTGCCAGCAGCCCCGACATCGGGAACACTGAAGCTTTCTTT
size: -; V: TRBV11-2; J: TRBJ1-1; D: -; CDR3: CASSLVTWNTEAFF; DNA: TGTGCCAGCAGCTTAGTTACGTGGAACACTGAAGCTTTCTTT
size: few; V: TRBV12-3/TRBV12-4; J: TRBJ1-3; D: -; CDR3: CASSHNLGRRNTIYF; DNA: TGTGCCAGCAGTCACAATCTGGGGAGGAGGAACACCATATATTTT
size: -; V: TRBV30; J: TRBJ2-3; D: -; CDR3: CAWSAQGGTQYF; DNA: TGTGCCTGGAGTGCTCAAGGAGGTACGCAGTATTTT
size: -; V: TRBV2; J: TRBJ1-3; D: -; CDR3: CASGGGGSGNTIYF; DNA: TGTGCCAGCGGTGGCGGGGGCTCTGGAAACACCATATATTTT
size: few; V: TRBV9; J: TRBJ1-1; D: -; CDR3: CASSVGSGLTAFF; DNA: TGTGCCAGCAGCGTAGGGTCGGGACTGACAGCTTTCTTT
size: many; V: TRBV12-3/TRBV12-4; J: TRBJ2-7; D: TRBD1; CDR3: CASSRRQGARFEQYF; DNA: TGTGCCAGCAGCCGCCGACAGGGGGCCAGATTCGAGCAGTACTTC
size: -; V: TRBV3-1; J: TRBJ2-7; D: -; CDR3: CASSQRDPVSEQYF; DNA: TGTGCCAGCAGCCAGAGGGACCCGGTCTCGGAGCAGTACTTC
size: -; V: TRBV6-1; J: TRBJ2-7; D: TRBD1; CDR3: CASSRDRYYEQYF; DNA: TGTGCCAGCAGCCGGGACAGGTACTACGAGCAGTACTTC